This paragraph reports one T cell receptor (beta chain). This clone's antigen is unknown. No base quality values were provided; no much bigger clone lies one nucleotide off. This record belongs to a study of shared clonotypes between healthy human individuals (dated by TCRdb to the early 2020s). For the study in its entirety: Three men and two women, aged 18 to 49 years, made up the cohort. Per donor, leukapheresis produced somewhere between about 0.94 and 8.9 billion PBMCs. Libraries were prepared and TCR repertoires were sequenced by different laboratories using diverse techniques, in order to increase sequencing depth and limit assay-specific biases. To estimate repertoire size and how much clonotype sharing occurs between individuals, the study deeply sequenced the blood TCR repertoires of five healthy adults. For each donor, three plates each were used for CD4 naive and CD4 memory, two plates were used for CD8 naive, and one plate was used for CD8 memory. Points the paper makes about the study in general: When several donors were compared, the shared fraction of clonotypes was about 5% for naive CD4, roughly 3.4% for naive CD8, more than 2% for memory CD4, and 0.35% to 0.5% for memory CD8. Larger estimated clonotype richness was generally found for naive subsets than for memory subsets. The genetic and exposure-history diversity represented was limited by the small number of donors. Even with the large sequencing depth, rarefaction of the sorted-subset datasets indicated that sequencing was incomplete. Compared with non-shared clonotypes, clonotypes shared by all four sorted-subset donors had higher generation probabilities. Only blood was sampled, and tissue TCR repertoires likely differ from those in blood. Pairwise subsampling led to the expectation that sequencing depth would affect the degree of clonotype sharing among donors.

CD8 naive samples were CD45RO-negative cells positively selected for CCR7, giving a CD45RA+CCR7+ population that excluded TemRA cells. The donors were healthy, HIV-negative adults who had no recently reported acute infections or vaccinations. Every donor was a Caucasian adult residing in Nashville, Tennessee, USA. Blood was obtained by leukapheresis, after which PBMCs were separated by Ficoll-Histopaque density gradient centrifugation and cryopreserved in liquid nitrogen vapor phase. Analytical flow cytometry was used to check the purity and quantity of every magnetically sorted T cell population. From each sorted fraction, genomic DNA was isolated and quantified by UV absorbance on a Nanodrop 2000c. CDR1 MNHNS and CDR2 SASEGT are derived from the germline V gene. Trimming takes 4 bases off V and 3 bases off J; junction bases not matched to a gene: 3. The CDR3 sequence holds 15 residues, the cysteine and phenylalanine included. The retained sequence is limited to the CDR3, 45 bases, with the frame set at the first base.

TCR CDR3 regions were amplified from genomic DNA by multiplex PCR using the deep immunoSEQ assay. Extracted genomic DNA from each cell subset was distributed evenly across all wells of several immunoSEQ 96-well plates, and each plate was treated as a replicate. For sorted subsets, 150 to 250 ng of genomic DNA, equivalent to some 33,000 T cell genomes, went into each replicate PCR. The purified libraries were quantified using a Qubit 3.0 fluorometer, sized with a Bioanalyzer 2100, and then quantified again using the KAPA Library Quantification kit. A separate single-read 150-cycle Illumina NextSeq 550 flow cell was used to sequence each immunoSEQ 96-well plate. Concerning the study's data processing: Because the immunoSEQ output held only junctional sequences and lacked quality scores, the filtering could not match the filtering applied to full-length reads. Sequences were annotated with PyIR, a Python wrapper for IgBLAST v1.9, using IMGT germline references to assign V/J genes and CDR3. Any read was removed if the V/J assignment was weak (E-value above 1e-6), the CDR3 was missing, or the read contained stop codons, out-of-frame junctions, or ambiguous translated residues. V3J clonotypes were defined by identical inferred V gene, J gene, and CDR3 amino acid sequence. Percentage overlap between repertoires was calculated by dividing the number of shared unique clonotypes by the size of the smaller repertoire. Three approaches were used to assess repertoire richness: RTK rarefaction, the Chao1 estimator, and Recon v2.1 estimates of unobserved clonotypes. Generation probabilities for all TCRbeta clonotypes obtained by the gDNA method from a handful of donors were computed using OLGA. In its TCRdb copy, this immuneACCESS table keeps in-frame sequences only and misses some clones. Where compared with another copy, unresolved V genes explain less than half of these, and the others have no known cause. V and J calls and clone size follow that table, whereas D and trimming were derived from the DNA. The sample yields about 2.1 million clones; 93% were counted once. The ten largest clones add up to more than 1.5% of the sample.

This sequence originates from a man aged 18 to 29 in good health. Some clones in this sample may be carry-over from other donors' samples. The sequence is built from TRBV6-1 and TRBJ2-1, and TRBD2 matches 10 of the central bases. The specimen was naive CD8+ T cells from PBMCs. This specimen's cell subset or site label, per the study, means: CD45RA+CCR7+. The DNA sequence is TGTGCCAGCAGTGCCCTAGCGGGAGTCTACAATGAGCAGTTCTTC. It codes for CASSALAGVYNEQFF.